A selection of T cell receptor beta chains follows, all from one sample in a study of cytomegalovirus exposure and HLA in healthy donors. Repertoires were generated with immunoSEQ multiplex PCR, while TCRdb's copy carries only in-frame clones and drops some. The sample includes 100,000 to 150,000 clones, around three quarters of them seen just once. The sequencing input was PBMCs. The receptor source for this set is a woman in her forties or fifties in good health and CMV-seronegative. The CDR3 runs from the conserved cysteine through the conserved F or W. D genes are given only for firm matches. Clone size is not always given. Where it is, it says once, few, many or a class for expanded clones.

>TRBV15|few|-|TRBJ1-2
TGTGCCACCAGCAGAGATGGCGGAACTACAAGGGGCTACCCCTTC
CATSRDGGTTRGYPF
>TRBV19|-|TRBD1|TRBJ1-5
TGTGCCAGTAGTATAGGGGACAGGGTAAATCAGCCCCAGCATTTT
CASSIGDRVNQPQHF
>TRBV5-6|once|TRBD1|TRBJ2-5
TGTGCCAGCAGCTTAAGTCGTCAGGGGGCCCAGTACTTC
CASSLSRQGAQYF
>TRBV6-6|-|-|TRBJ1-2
TGTGCCAGCAGTAGTACAGAGGGCGGTTACACCTTC
CASSSTEGGYTF
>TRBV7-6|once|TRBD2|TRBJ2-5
TGTGCCAGCAGCCACGAAGCGGGAGTAAGAGAGACCCAGTACTTC
CASSHEAGVRETQYF
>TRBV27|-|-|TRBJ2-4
TGTGCCAGCAGTTTGTCCCTAGCCAAAAACATTCAGTACTTC
CASSLSLAKNIQYF
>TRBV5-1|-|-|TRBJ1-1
TGCGCCAGCACCTGGGGGGATGTCGAGAACACTGAAGCTTTCTTT
CASTWGDVENTEAFF
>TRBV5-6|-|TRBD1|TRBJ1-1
TGTGCCAGCAGCAAAAGGGGGCGTTGGACTGAAGCTTTCTTT
CASSKRGRWTEAFF
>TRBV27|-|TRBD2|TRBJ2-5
TGTGCCAGCAGTTCAGAATATCCCCTGACTAGCGGGAGGGAAGAGACCCAGTACTTC
CASSSEYPLTSGREETQYF
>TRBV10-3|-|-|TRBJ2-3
TGTGCCATCAACCAGCCCCGGGAAGATACGCAGTATTTT
CAINQPREDTQYF
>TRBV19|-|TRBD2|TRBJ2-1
TGTGCCAGTAGTGAGCGGGAGGGCGCCTACAATGAGCAGTTCTTC
CASSEREGAYNEQFF
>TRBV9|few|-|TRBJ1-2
TGTGCCAGCAGCGTGGGGGACTCTAACTATGGCTACACCTTC
CASSVGDSNYGYTF
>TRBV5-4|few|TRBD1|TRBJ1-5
TGTGCCAGCAGCGCCGGACAGGGTAGCAATCAGCCCCAGCATTTT
CASSAGQGSNQPQHF
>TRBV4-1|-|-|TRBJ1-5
TGCGCCAGCAGCCAAGCTCTGGCAGGGTATAGCAATCAGCCCCAGCATTTT
CASSQALAGYSNQPQHF
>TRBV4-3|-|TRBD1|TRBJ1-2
TGCGCCAGCAGCCAAGGGACAGGGGTTGACTATGGCTACACCTTC
CASSQGTGVDYGYTF
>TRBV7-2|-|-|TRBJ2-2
TGTGCCAGCAGGTTATCGACAGGACACACCGGGGAGCTGTTTTTT
CASRLSTGHTGELFF
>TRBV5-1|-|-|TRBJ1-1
TGCGCCAGCAGCTTGGCCAACAAGAACACTGAAGCTTTCTTT
CASSLANKNTEAFF
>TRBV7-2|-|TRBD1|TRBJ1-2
TGTGCCAGCAGCTTTGGGGGACAGGGGGCGAACTATGGCTACACCTTC
CASSFGGQGANYGYTF
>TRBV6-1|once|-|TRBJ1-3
TGTGCCAGCAGTGCGTCCTCTGGAAACACCATATATTTT
CASSASSGNTIYF
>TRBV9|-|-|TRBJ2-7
TGTGCCAGCAGCGTAGGGGCCGGGGGCTCCTACGAGCAGTACTTC
CASSVGAGGSYEQYF
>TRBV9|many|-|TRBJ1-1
TGTGCCAGCAGCGGGGGACATCTAGGGGGCACTGAAGCTTTCTTT
CASSGGHLGGTEAFF
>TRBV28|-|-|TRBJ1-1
TGTGCCAGCAGCACACAGATGAACACTGAAGCTTTCTTT
CASSTQMNTEAFF
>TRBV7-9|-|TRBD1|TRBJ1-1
TGTGCCAGCAGCTGGGGACAGGGGATCACTGAAGCTTTCTTT
CASSWGQGITEAFF
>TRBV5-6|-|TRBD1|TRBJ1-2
TGTGCCAGCAGCTTACAGGGGGCTACGGTCTATGGCTACCCCTTC
CASSLQGATVYGYPF
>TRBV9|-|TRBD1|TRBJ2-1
TGTGCCAGCAGCGTATCGGGACAGTTAACCTACAATGAGCAGTTCTTC
CASSVSGQLTYNEQFF
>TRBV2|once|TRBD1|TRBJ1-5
TGTGCCAGCAGTGAAGCGTCACAGGGGGGCGCCTATAGCAATCAGCCCCAGCATTTT
CASSEASQGGAYSNQPQHF
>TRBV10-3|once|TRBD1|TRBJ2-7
TGTGCCATCCGGGACAGGGGTCTCTACGAGCAGTACTTC
CAIRDRGLYEQYF
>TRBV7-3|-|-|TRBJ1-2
TGTGCCAGCAGCTTACGGCCAGGCCACAACTATGGCTACACCTTC
CASSLRPGHNYGYTF
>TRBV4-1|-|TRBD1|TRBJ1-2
TGCGCCAGCAGCCAAGCCGGGACAGACTATGGCTACACCTTC
CASSQAGTDYGYTF
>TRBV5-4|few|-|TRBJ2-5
TGTGCCAGCAGATCGATTAGGGGTGGGGAGACCCAGTACTTC
CASRSIRGGETQYF
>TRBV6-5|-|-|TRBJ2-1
TGTGCCAGCAGTTACTCGGGCCGAAGCTCCTACAATGAGCAGTTCTTC
CASSYSGRSSYNEQFF
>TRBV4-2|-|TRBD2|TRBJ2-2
TGTGCCAGCAGCCAAGAAAATGCGGGAGGGCCGACCGGGGAGCTGTTTTTT
CASSQENAGGPTGELFF
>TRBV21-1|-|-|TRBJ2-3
TGTGCCAGCAGCAAAGGGGGTAGCGGGAGAACAGATACGCAGTATTTT
CASSKGGSGRTDTQYF
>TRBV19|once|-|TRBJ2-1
TGTGCCAGTAGTATGAAAGTTGGGACAAGTGAGCAGTTCTTC
CASSMKVGTSEQFF
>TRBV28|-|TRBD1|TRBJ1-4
TGTGCCAGCCGCTGGGAGGGACAGGGGAATGAAAAACTGTTTTTT
CASRWEGQGNEKLFF
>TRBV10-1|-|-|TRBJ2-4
TGCGCCGGGGGGGCGTCAACCAAAAACATTCAGTACTTC
CAGGASTKNIQYF
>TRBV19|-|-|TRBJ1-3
TGTGCCACCGCTCCCAGGCCGGGATCTGGAAACACCATATATTTT
CATAPRPGSGNTIYF
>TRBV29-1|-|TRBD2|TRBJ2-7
TGCAGCGTTGAAGAACTCCCCCCTAGCGGGAGCAGACATCTCCTTCGCGAGCAGTACTTC
CSVEELPPSGSRHLLREQYF
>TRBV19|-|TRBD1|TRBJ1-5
TGTGCCAGTCGGACAGGAGATCAGCCCCAGCATTTT
CASRTGDQPQHF
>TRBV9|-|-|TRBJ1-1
TGTGCCAGCAGCGTAGGAAGGGGATTGAACACTGAAGCTTTCTTT
CASSVGRGLNTEAFF
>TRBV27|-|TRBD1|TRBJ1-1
TGTGCCAGCAGTTTAACTTGGGACAGGTTAAACACTGAAGCTTTCTTT
CASSLTWDRLNTEAFF
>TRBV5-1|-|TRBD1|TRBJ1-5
TGCGCCAGCAGCTTGGGGGGCAGGGGGGACGATCAGCCCCAGCATTTT
CASSLGGRGDDQPQHF
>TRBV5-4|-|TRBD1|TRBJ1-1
TGTGCCAGCAGCGGAGGGACAGGGAAACTTAGGGCTGAAGCTTTCTTT
CASSGGTGKLRAEAFF
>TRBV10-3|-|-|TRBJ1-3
TGTGCCTGTCGCGCGGACTCTGGAAACACCATATATTTT
CACRADSGNTIYF
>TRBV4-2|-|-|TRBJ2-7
TGTGCCAGCAGCCAAGGGACGGGAGCCCCCTACGAGCAGTACTTC
CASSQGTGAPYEQYF
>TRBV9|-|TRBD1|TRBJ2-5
TGTGCCAGCAGCGCGGGACAGGGGGCCTGGGAGACCCAGTACTTC
CASSAGQGAWETQYF
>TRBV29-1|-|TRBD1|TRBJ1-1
TGCAGCGCCGATGGACAGGGAATGAACACTGAAGCTTTCTTT
CSADGQGMNTEAFF
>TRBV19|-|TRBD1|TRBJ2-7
TGTGCCAGTAGATTGGGGCAGGGGGCCTACGAGCAGTACTTC
CASRLGQGAYEQYF
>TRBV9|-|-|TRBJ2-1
TGTGCCAGCAGCGTAACGGACGGGAGGGGGCTTAGCTCCTACAATGAGCAGTTCTTC
CASSVTDGRGLSSYNEQFF
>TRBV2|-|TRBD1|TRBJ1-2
TGTGCCAGCACGCCGGGACAGTACTATGGCTACACCTTC
CASTPGQYYGYTF
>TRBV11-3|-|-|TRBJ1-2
TGTGCCAGCAGCGCCGGGACACTCAACTATGGCTACACCTTC
CASSAGTLNYGYTF
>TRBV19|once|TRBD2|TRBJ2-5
TGTGCCAGTACCGGGACTAGGCAAGAGACCCAGTACTTC
CASTGTRQETQYF
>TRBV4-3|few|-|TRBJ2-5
TGCGCCAGCAGCCAAGAGGGACAAGAACAAGAGACCCAGTACTTC
CASSQEGQEQETQYF